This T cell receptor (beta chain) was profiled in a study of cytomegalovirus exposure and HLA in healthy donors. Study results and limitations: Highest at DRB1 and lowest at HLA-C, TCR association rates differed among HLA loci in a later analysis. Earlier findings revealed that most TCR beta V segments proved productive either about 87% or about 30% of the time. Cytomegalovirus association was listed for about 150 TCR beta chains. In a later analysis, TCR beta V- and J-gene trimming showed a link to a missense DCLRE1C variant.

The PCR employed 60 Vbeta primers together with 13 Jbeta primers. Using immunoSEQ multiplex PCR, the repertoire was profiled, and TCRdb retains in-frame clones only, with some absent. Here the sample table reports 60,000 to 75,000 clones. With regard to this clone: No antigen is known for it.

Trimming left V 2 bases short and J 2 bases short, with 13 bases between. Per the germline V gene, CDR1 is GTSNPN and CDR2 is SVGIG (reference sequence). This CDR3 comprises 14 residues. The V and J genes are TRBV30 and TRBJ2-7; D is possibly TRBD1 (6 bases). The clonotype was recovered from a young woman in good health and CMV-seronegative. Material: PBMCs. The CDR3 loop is CAWSTGTPAYEQYF. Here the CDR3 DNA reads TGTGCCTGGAGTACCGGGACACCGGCCTACGAGCAGTACTTC.